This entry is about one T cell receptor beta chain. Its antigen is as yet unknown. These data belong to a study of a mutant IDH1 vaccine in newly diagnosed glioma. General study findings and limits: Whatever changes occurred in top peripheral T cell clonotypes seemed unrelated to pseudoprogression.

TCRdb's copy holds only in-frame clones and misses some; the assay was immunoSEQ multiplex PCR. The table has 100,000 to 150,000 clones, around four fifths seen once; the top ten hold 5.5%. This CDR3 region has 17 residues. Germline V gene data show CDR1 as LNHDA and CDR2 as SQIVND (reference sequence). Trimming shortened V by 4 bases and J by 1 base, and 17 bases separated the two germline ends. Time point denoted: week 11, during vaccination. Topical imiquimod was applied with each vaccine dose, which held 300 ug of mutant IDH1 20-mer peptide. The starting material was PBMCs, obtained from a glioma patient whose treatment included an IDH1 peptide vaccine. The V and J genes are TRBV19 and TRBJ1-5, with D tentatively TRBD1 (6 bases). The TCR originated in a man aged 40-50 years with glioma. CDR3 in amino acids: CASSNPRGGASNQPQHF. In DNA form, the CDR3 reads TGTGCCAGTAGTAACCCTCGGGGGGGGGCCAGCAATCAGCCCCAGCATTTT. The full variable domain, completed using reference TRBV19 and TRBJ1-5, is DGGITQSPKYLFRKEGQNVTLSCEQNLNHDAMYWYRQDPGQGLRLIYYSQIVNDFQKGDIAEGYSVSREKKESFPLTVTSAQKNPTAFYLCASSNPRGGASNQPQHFGDGTRLSIL.